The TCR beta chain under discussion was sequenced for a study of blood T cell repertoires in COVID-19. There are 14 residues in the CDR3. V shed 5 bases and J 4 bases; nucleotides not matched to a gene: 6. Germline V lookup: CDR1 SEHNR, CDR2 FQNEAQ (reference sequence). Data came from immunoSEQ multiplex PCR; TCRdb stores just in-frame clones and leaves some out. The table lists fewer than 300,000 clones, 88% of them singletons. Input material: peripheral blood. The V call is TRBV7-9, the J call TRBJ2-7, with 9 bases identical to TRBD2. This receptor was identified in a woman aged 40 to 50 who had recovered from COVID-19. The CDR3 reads CASSRSGSLYEQYF. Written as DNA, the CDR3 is TGTGCCAGCAGCCGTAGCGGGAGTCTGTACGAGCAGTACTTC.